This T cell receptor (beta chain) was sequenced in a study of blood T cell repertoires in COVID-19. Study details: Sample material is recorded as cDNA or gDNA derived from T cells, B-cell-depleted T cells, or PBMCs.

The data were produced by immunoSEQ multiplex PCR, yet TCRdb's version contains in-frame clones alone and is incomplete. Counted here are hundreds of thousands of clones, 86% occurring once; the ten biggest clones make up under 15%. The CDR3 runs to 15 residues. V trimming: 0 bases; J trimming: 8 bases; junction bases outside the gene matches: 6. Per the germline V gene, CDR1 is MNHEY and CDR2 is SVGAGI. Seattle enrolled patients during active infection and tracked them longitudinally. The chain joins TRBV6-5 to TRBJ2-1; TRBD1 aligns across 8 bases. The sequence was collected from a woman aged 70-85 years with COVID-19, enrolled during active disease. Sequenced sample: peripheral blood. The CDR3 is CASSYSTGVPHEQFF. The CDR3 DNA follows: TGTGCCAGCAGTTACTCGACAGGGGTACCTCATGAGCAGTTCTTC.